This TCR beta chain was documented in a study of T-cell memory formation after mild COVID-19 (dated by TCRdb to 2020 to 2022). With regard to the full study: TCR sequence clusters from the two donors were found to be largely donor specific. Longitudinal TCRalpha and TCRbeta repertoire sequencing tracked T-cell clones expanding and contracting after mild COVID-19 in two donors. Two young, previously healthy adult volunteers, one female and one male, were included in the cohort.

The reads were generated on an Illumina NovaSeq 6000. TCRalpha and TCRbeta cDNA libraries were built by 5'RACE with constant-segment primers, adding sample barcodes and unique molecular identifiers. Trizol reagent was used to extract RNA from every sample. Library amplification was performed in two PCR steps, and a second sample barcode and Illumina TruSeq adapters were introduced in the second step. Libraries were sequenced on an Illumina NovaSeq with 2 x 150 bp paired-end reads. In the paper's pipeline: Reads were demultiplexed and collapsed into UMI-guided consensus sequences with migec v1.2.7. With mixcr v2.1.11, UMI consensuses were aligned to TRA and TRB V and J templates and assembled into clonotypes. A clonotype was counted as expanded or contracted only when both edgeR and NoisET called the clonotype significant, with the noise models trained on biological replicates. edgeR calls used a false discovery rate-adjusted p below 0.01 and a log2 fold-change threshold of 1. As an exploratory analysis of dynamics, PCA with hierarchical clustering was applied to max-normalized trajectories of the 1000 most abundant clonotypes. Separately sequenced CD4+ and CD8+ repertoires were used to assign a CD4 or CD8 phenotype to each responding clone. The public reads were quality trimmed at Q25 with fastp and then assembled into clones with MiXCR by TCRdb, keeping productive beta chains. For every CDR3 protein sequence, its rows merge into one entry that carries the most common genes and DNA. The authors' filters were not applied to this entry. In all, the sample holds about 400,000 distinct CDR3 sequences, and roughly 15% of those were seen once. Together, the top ten hold roughly 21% of the sample.

Broader findings and caveats from the paper: Contracting CD4+ clones were located mainly in the CM and EM memory subsets, whereas CD8+ clones were found to be enriched in EMRA. Clones that contracted from day 15 to 85 showed balanced CD4/CD8 phenotypes, whereas a second wave of clones that expanded from day 15 to 37 leaned towards CD4+. The study included only a couple of mild cases, and larger cohorts that include severe cases with pre-infection samples were judged to be necessary. The detection of some responding clones in pre-infection memory suggests that pre-existing cross-reactive memory T cells joined the SARS-CoV-2 response. SARS-CoV-2 specificity was not confirmed for the second-wave clones peaking on day 37.

Ficoll-Paque density gradient centrifugation was used to isolate PBMCs. The germline V gene yields SGHRS for CDR1 and YFSETQ for CDR2. The CDR3 covers 14 residues, taking in both the cysteine and the phenylalanine. This entry keeps only the CDR3 DNA: 42 bases, framed from base 1. This clonotype came up once. No cognate antigen has been identified for it. The germline gene is not matched at one end of the junction; a read error may be the cause. The chain is encoded by TRBV5-1 joined to TRBJ2-5; the D segment cannot be called with confidence. This sequence was found in a man aged 18 to 29 who had mild COVID-19 (a few samples of this study predate the infection). The sample titles of this study are shuffled in the database, so cell type and time point are left out; the donor was told from shared clones. The sample consisted of PBMCs or a T cell subset sorted from them (not recorded which). The DNA is TGCGCCAGAAGCTTGGGTGGGGTAAGAGAGACCCAGTACTTC. Its protein product is CARSLGGVRETQYF.